The sample holds many counts of the clone carrying this TCR beta chain. The time point is: pre-sensitization, week 0. Noted treatment: therapeutic diphenylcyclopropenone sensitization with weekly scalp DPC. This CDR3 contains 12 residues. V was trimmed by 6 bases and J by 8 bases, leaving 12 bases between them. CDR1 is SNHLY and CDR2 is FYNNEI in the germline V gene. The source of the sample is a study of human T cells and chemical hapten exposure. One entry per CDR3 protein results from TCRdb running MiXCR on the RACE reads. The sample lists approximately 370,000 distinct CDR3 sequences, roughly 6% occurring once.

This material consisted of whole blood, taken in connection with sensitization to the hapten diphenylcyclopropenone (DPC). This sequence originates from a woman aged 18-29 years with alopecia areata. Some clones in this sample may be carry-over from other donors' samples. This rearrangement joins TRBV2 to TRBJ2-3; TRBD2 is a possible D gene (5 bases). The CDR3 sequence: CASSQDWATQYF. The CDR3 coding sequence is TGTGCCAGCAGCCAGGACTGGGCTACGCAGTATTTT.